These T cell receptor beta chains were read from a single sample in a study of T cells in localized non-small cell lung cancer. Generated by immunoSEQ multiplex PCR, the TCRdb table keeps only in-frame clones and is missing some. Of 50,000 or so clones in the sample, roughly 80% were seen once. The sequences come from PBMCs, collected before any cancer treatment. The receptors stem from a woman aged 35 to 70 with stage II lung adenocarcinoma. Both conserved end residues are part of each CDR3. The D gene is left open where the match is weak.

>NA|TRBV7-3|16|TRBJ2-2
CASSPQGLGMTGELFF
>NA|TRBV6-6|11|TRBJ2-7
CASSWGSEQYF
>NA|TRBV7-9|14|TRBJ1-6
CASSSGRYNSPLHF
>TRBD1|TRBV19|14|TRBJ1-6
CASSIGTEYSPLHF
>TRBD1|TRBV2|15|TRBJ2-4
CASGEGQVAKNIQYF
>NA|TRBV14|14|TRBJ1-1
CASSPSLRTGEAFF
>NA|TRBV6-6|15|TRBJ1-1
CASSLQSGGSLEAFF
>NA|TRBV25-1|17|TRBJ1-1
CASSEFFRSGMNTEAFF
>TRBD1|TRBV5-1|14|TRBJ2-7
CASSFRDSTYEQYF
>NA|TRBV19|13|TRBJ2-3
CASLTAGTDTQYF
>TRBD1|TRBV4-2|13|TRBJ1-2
CASSWDREQGYTF
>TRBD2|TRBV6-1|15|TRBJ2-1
CASSSTSGGRNEQFF
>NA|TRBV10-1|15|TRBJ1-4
CASSGTSLTNEKLFF
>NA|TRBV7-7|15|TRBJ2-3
CASSPQGTAGDTQYF
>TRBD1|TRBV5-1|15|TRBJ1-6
CASSIGTGGTNPLHF
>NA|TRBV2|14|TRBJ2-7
CASSEGSLSYEQYF
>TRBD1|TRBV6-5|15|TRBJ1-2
CASSYSRQGGRGYTF
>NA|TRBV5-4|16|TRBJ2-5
CASSPGQFRNQEIQYF
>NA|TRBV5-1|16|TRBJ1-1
CASSARRDTPNTEAFF
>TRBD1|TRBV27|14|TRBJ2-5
CASSSNRGQETQYF
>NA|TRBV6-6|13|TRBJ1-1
CASSTNTNTEAFF
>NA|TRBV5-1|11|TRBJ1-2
CASSNRDGYTF
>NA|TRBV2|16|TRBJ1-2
CASSETGQGLDYGYTF
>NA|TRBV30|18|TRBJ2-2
CAWSVSLYGGTPTGELFF
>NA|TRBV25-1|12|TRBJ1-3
CASKSSGNTIYF
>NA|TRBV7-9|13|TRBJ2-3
CASSFTGRDTQYF
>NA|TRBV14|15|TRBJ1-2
CASSQGPLQGYGYTF
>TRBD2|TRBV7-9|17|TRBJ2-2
CASSAILAGAITGELFF
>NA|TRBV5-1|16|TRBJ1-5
CASSWGSGGSDQPQHF
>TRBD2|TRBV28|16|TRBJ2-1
CGTGLAGPIQRYEQFF
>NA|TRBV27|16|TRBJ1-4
CASRKTGVQGYEKLFF
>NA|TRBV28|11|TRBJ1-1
CASSMVTEAFF
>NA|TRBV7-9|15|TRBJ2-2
CASSLLGTDTGELFF
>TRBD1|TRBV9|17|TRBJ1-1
CASSVDGQVRGNTEAFF
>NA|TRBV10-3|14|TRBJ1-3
CAISYDRTPDTIYF
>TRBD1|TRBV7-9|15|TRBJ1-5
CASSETGQGNQPQHF
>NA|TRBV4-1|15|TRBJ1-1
CASSQDTAVNTEAFF
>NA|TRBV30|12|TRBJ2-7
CAWSGAVYEQYF
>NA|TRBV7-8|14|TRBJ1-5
CASSSTVLNQPQHF
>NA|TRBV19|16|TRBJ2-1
CASSIILGDHYNEQFF
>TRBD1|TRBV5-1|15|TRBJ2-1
CASSSGTGRSNEQFF
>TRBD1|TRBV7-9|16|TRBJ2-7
CASSRGSAGGSYEQYF
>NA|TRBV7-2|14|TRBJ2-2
CASSKTRDTGELFF
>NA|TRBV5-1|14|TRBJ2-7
CASSLEGVPYEQYF
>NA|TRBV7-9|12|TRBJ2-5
CASSLSLETQYF
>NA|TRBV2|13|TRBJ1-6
CASRTANNSPLHF
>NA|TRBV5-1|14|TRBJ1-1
CASSLGDLITEAFF
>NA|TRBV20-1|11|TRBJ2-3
CSANRGDTQYF
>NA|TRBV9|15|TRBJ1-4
CASSVSASLNEKLFF
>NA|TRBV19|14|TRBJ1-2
CASSIDLGPGGYTF
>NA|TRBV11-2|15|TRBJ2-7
CASSPPTALGYEQYF
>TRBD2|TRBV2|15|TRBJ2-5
CASSGGTSGEETQYF
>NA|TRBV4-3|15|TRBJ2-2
CASSHRDGWPGELFF
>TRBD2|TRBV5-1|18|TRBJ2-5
CASSPGETSGAPQETQYF
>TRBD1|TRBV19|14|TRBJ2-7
CASSLTDRVYEQYF
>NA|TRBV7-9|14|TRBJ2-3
CASSLGGPPDTQYF
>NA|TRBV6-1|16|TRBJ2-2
CASSEIRGGNTGELFF
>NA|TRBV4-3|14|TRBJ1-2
CASSQSSANYGYTF